The 31 T cell receptor beta chains below all came from one sample that was sequenced in a study of radiotherapy plus CTLA-4 blockade in lung cancer. TCRdb's table, derived via immunoSEQ multiplex PCR, lists solely in-frame clones and lacks some. The sample records more than 95,000 clones, about 70% being singletons. The sequenced sample was peripheral blood, obtained from a patient treated with radiotherapy plus ipilimumab. Receptor source: a human donor with non-small cell lung cancer who had a partial response to radiotherapy plus ipilimumab. Some clones in this sample may be carry-over from other donors' samples.

The chain's CDR3 is CASSPRDRDGYTF. CDR3 bases: TGTGCCAGCTCACCCCGGGACAGAGATGGCTACACCTTC. The V call is TRBV18, the J call TRBJ1-2; the match to TRBD1 covers 7 bases. With V trimmed by 3 bases and J by 6 bases, 4 bases remained unmatched. The germline V gene encodes CDR1 KGHSH and CDR2 LQKENI. This CDR3 region has 13 residues.

The genes are TRBV21-1 and TRBJ2-1; the DNA was not compared with TRBD1, the D call given in the table. TRBV21-1 is given as a pseudogene. The CDR3 has 17 amino acids. CDR3: CASSSPGRDSSYNEQFF. CDR3 in DNA: TGTGCCAGCAGCTCCCCGGGACGGGACAGCTCCTACAATGAGCAGTTCTTC.

A single count supports this clone. The rearrangement links TRBV18 to TRBJ1-3; 8 bases are shared with TRBD1. This CDR3 has 16 amino acids. The J segment lost 2 bases and the V segment lost 2 bases, leaving 5 bases of the junction unmatched. In germline, CDR1 is KGHSH, CDR2 LQKENI. DNA for the CDR3: TGTGCCAGCTCACCAGGACAGGGAGGCACTGGAAACACCATATATTTT. Protein product: CASSPGQGGTGNTIYF. Full variable domain (missing parts from reference TRBV18 and TRBJ1-3): NAGVMQNPRHLVRRRGQEARLRCSPMKGHSHVYWYRQLPEEGLKFMVYLQKENIIDESGMPKERFSAEFPKEGPSILRIQQVVRGDSAAYFCASSPGQGGTGNTIYFGEGSWLTVV.

This chain links TRBV6-6 with TRBJ1-5, with 8 nucleotides matching TRBD1. V was clipped by 4 bases and J by 6 bases; unmatched bases: 11. CDR1 is MNHNY and CDR2 is SVGAGI in the germline V gene (reference sequence). The CDR3 extends over 16 amino acids. Here the CDR3 reads CASSSQQGVLVQPQHF. The CDR3, as DNA: TGTGCCAGCAGTTCTCAACAGGGGGTATTAGTTCAGCCCCAGCATTTT.

This clone appeared a few times. The CDR3 reads CASSLGGLATEAFF. The CDR3 DNA is TGTGCCAGCAGTTTGGGGGGGCTAGCCACTGAAGCTTTCTTT. The rearrangement links TRBV28 to TRBJ1-1, with D possibly TRBD1 on 6 matching bases. Trimming removed 3 bases at V and 4 bases at J, with 12 bases between. This CDR3 comprises 14 residues. Germline loops: CDR1 MDHEN, CDR2 SYDVKM. Full variable domain (outside the CDR3, taken from reference TRBV28 and TRBJ1-1): DVKVTQSSRYLVKRTGEKVFLECVQDMDHENMFWYRQDPGLGLRLIYFSYDVKMKEKGDIPEGYSVSREKKERFSLILESASTNQTSMYLCASSLGGLATEAFFGQGTRLTVV.

This clone was seen only once. This rearrangement joins TRBV11-3 to TRBJ2-1; 7 positions match TRBD2. This CDR3 contains 15 residues. After removal of 6 bases from V and 4 bases from J, the junction contained 9 bases not matched to a gene. CDR1 and CDR2 (germline): SGHNT, YENEEA. CDR3 protein: CASSVQRGWYNEQFF. CDR3 nucleotide sequence: TGTGCCAGCAGTGTCCAGCGGGGTTGGTACAATGAGCAGTTCTTC.

This clone was observed once. This chain links TRBV6-5 with TRBJ1-5; perhaps TRBD1 as D (6 bases). This CDR3 contains 14 residues. Germline V gene data show CDR1 as MNHEY and CDR2 as SVGAGI. The V end lost 6 bases, the J end lost 4 bases, and 13 bases lay between the germline ends. CDR3 loop: CASSPTGLNQPQHF. The DNA for the CDR3 is TGTGCCAGCAGCCCTACAGGGCTAAATCAGCCCCAGCATTTT.

The CDR3 protein is CASSLVGASNQPQHF. CDR3 sequence (DNA): TGTGCCAGCAGCTTAGTGGGGGCAAGCAATCAGCCCCAGCATTTT. This chain joins TRBV7-2 and TRBJ1-5, with TRBD1 as a possible D gene (6 bases). Trimming removed 1 base at V and 1 base at J, with 8 bases between. Germline-derived CDR1 and CDR2 are SGHTA and FQGNSA. This CDR3 region has 15 residues.

This clone was found a few times. V is TRBV15 and J is TRBJ1-3; D remains unclear. Germline CDR1 reads LNHNV; CDR2 reads YYDKDF (reference sequence). V was cut by 0 bases and J by 0 bases, with 9 bases left in between. This CDR3 has 16 amino acids. The CDR3 spells CATSRDTPSSGNTIYF. DNA for the CDR3: TGTGCCACCAGCAGAGATACCCCGAGCTCTGGAAACACCATATATTTT. Using reference TRBV15 and TRBJ1-3 for the parts outside the CDR3, the full variable domain is DAMVIQNPRYQVTQFGKPVTLSCSQTLNHNVMYWYQQKSSQAPKLLFHYYDKDFNNEADTPDNFQSRRPNTSFCFLDIRSPGLGDTAMYLCATSRDTPSSGNTIYFGEGSWLTVV.

The chain recombines TRBV18 with TRBJ1-1; D unclear. The CDR3 loop spans 13 amino acids. CDR1 is KGHSH, CDR2 LQKENI, per germline. V was pared by 1 base and J by 7 bases, with 10 bases between. Here the CDR3 DNA reads TGTGCCAGCTCACCACTAGCTGGACTTGAAGCTTTCTTT. Its protein product is CASSPLAGLEAFF.

This clone was seen only once. The chain has TRBV5-1 and TRBJ2-1, with D perhaps TRBD2 (6 bases). The CDR3 extends over 13 amino acids. Trimming cost V 3 bases and J 9 bases, with 13 bases left between them. Germline assignment: CDR1 SGHRS and CDR2 YFSETQ. CDR3 region: CASSWRVSGEQFF. Here the CDR3 DNA reads TGCGCCAGCAGCTGGAGGGTATCAGGTGAGCAGTTCTTC.

V usage is TRBV5-1 and J usage is TRBJ1-2; D unclear. The CDR3 has 14 amino acids. The V and J ends lost 1 base and 3 bases respectively, with 10 bases between them. Germline CDR1 reads SGHRS; CDR2 reads YFSETQ. For the CDR3, the DNA is TGCGCCAGCAGCTTGTTTGGGCAGGACTATGGCTACACCTTC. Protein product: CASSLFGQDYGYTF.

This clone was picked up one time. The J gene is TRBJ2-7, the V gene TRBV5-1, with 9 nucleotides matching TRBD2. Trimming at V came to 4 bases and at J to 0 bases, leaving 11 bases not matched to a gene. This CDR3 comprises 17 residues. Germline CDR1 reads SGHRS; CDR2 reads YFSETQ. CDR3 bases: TGCGCCAGCAGCCCAAGTTTTAGCGGGGGTTTCTCCTACGAGCAGTACTTC. Amino acid sequence: CASSPSFSGGFSYEQYF.

This rearrangement joins TRBV28 to TRBJ1-2; possible D gene TRBD1, 5 bases. V dropped 2 bases and J dropped 2 bases, with 9 bases sitting between them. The CDR3 is made up of 14 amino acids. Germline V gives CDR1 MDHEN, CDR2 SYDVKM. The CDR3 loop is CASSLNRPNYGYTF. CDR3 DNA: TGTGCCAGCAGTTTAAACAGGCCAAACTATGGCTACACCTTC.

Concerning this clone itself: Other nucleotide sequences from this sample produce the same CDR3. The CDR3 sequence: CASSLGGNTEAFF. The CDR3 nucleotides are TGTGCCAGCAGCTTGGGCGGGAACACTGAAGCTTTCTTT. V is TRBV5-4 and J is TRBJ1-1; no firm D call. This CDR3 comprises 13 residues. V lost 0 bases, J lost 1 base, and 4 bases lay in between. CDR1 is SGHNT, CDR2 YYREEE, per germline (reference sequence). Complete variable domain (other parts from reference TRBV5-4 and TRBJ1-1): ETGVTQSPTHLIKTRGQQVTLRCSSQSGHNTVSWYQQALGQGPQFIFQYYREEENGRGNFPPRFSGLQFPNYSSELNVNALELDDSALYLCASSLGGNTEAFFGQGTRLTVV.

The chain combines TRBV30 with TRBJ1-4; D possibly corresponds to TRBD1 (5 bases). Germline lookup yields CDR1 GTSNPN and CDR2 SVGIG (reference sequence). The CDR3 sequence is 16 residues long. The V gene lost 2 bases and the J gene lost 7 bases, with 20 bases spanning the gap. The DNA for the CDR3 is TGTGCCTGGAGTCCCCCCGGATGGGGCGCAGGTGAAAAACTGTTTTTT. Translation: CAWSPPGWGAGEKLFF.

This clone was detected only once. The chain combines TRBV6-5 with TRBJ2-2; tentatively, D is TRBD1 (6 bases). The CDR3 contains 16 residues. Germline CDR1 MNHEY, CDR2 SVGAGI. V shed 2 bases and J shed 2 bases, with 12 bases lying between them. The CDR3, as DNA: TGTGCCAGCAGTTACGAGGGCAGGGGAAACACCGGGGAGCTGTTTTTT. Its translation is CASSYEGRGNTGELFF.

Remarks on this clone: This is likely a read error, given that the CDR3 carries no conserved phenylalanine or tryptophan at its end. The chain links TRBV2 to TRBJ2-7, with TRBD1 as a possible D gene (6 bases). The germline V gene encodes CDR1 SNHLY and CDR2 FYNNEI. V lost 8 bases and J lost 5, with 13 bases in between. The CDR3 loop spans 12 amino acids. The chain's CDR3 is CASSYGGHEQYL. In DNA form, the CDR3 reads TGTGCCAGCTCCTATGGGGGCCACGAGCAGTACCTC.

The chain employs TRBV7-2 and TRBJ2-2; maybe TRBD2 (6 bases). Trimming removed 5 bases from V and 4 bases from J, with 17 bases in between. Germline assignment: CDR1 SGHTA and CDR2 FQGNSA. The CDR3 covers 16 residues. The CDR3 DNA is TGTGCCAGCAGCCCCTTTCCCGGGAGAGGCACCGGGGAGCTGTTTTTT. Encoded protein: CASSPFPGRGTGELFF.

In its sample, this clone was seen a few times. CDR3 DNA sequence: TGTGCCAGCAGCTGGTCGGGGGGGAAAGCCTACGAGCAGTACTTC. Amino acid sequence: CASSWSGGKAYEQYF. J is TRBJ2-7 and V is TRBV7-2; TRBD2 aligns across 8 bases. The CDR3 has 15 residues. V was clipped by 4 bases and J by 2 bases; unmatched bases: 7. The V gene's germline CDR1 is SGHTA and CDR2 FQGNSA.

The genes are TRBV9 and TRBJ1-6; D gene unclear. Trimming left V 1 base short and J 9 bases short, with 14 bases between. Germline V CDR1 and CDR2: SGDLS, YYNGEE. The CDR3 is 15 amino acids. For the CDR3, the DNA is TGTGCCAGCAGCGTATACTTGGGTGGAGGTTCACCCCTCCACTTT. Protein: CASSVYLGGGSPLHF.

The chain links TRBV11-2 to TRBJ2-7; TRBD1 is a possible D gene (6 bases). CDR1 is SGHAT and CDR2 is FQNNGV in the germline V gene. CDR3 length equals 14 residues. Trimming left V 2 bases short and J 3 bases short, with 11 bases between. The CDR3 DNA sequence: TGTGCCAGCAGCTTAATAGGGGGTCTCTACGAGCAGTACTTC. It codes for CASSLIGGLYEQYF.

This chain connects TRBV10-3 to TRBJ2-1, with 8 nucleotides matching TRBD1. The CDR3 consists of 14 residues. Unmatched junction bases numbered 7, after V lost 5 bases and J lost 7 bases. Germline V CDR1 and CDR2: ENHRY, SYGVKD. The CDR3 DNA reads TGTGCCATCAGTTTCGGCGACAGGGGAAATGAGCAGTTCTTC. It specifies CAISFGDRGNEQFF.

This clone came up many times. V and J are TRBV10-3 and TRBJ2-3; 12 bases line up with TRBD2. CDR3 length: 16 amino acids. V shed 2 bases and J 3 bases; nucleotides not matched to a gene: 3. Germline V gives CDR1 ENHRY, CDR2 SYGVKD. The CDR3 reads CAISETSGGRTDTQYF. The CDR3 region has the DNA TGTGCCATCAGTGAGACTAGCGGGGGGAGGACAGATACGCAGTATTTT.

The chain joins TRBV6-6 to TRBJ2-1; 10 bases are shared with TRBD2. Losses at the gene ends were 7 bases for V and 9 bases for J; bases not matched to a gene: 15. The CDR3 totals 16 residues. Looked up from germline, CDR1 is MNHNY and CDR2 is SVGAGI (reference sequence). CDR3 nucleotides: TGTGCCAGCAATCCACCTCTAGCGGGAGTATTTGGTGAGCAGTTCTTC. It specifies CASNPPLAGVFGEQFF.

This chain uses TRBV6-1 with TRBJ2-7; TRBD1 matches at 7 bases. The germline CDR1 and CDR2 sequences are MNHNS and SASEGT. This CDR3 region has 15 residues. J was trimmed by 3 bases and V by 4 bases; bases with no gene match: 9. In DNA, the CDR3 is TGTGCCAGCAGTGTAGACGGGACAGAGGACTACGAGCAGTACTTC. Translated: CASSVDGTEDYEQYF.

The CDR3 DNA reads as TGTGCCACGAGACGGGGACAGGGGAACTATGGCTACACCTTC. Residues: CATRRGQGNYGYTF. V is TRBV2 and J is TRBJ1-2; 10 positions match TRBD1. Germline-derived CDR1 and CDR2 are SNHLY and FYNNEI. The CDR3 sequence is 14 residues long. The ends lost 10 bases at V and 2 bases at J; junction bases unmatched: 7.

The chain joins TRBV12-5 to TRBJ2-3; 10 bases line up with TRBD1. J was trimmed by 2 bases and V by 3 bases; bases with no gene match: 11. The CDR3 sequence is 18 residues long. CDR1 and CDR2 from the germline V gene are LGHNT and FRNRAP. CDR3 nucleotide sequence: TGTGCTAGTGGTTTCTGGGGGGGACAGGGGATTGTCACAGATACGCAGTATTTT. This codes for CASGFWGGQGIVTDTQYF.

This chain links TRBV9 with TRBJ2-7; D remains unclear. Trimming left V 0 bases short and J 2 bases short, with 12 bases between. This CDR3 is 15 amino acids long. Germline V lookup: CDR1 SGDLS, CDR2 YYNGEE. CDR3 sequence reads: CASSVEVDFTYEQYF. CDR3 DNA: TGTGCCAGCAGCGTAGAAGTTGACTTTACCTACGAGCAGTACTTC.

The chain links TRBV6-5 to TRBJ2-1; TRBD2 aligns across 14 bases. Per germline, CDR1 MNHEY and CDR2 SVGAGI. Trimming removed 4 bases from V and 8 bases from J; junction bases left unmatched: 4. This CDR3 contains 15 residues. The CDR3 coding sequence is TGTGCCAGCAGTTTGGGACTAGCGGGAGTCTATGAGCAGTTCTTC. It specifies CASSLGLAGVYEQFF.

The table lists this clone with a few counts. The CDR3, as DNA: TGTGCCAGGGAGGGGACAGGGTTATTTCCAGATACGCAGTATTTT. This encodes CAREGTGLFPDTQYF. This sequence joins TRBV5-3 and TRBJ2-3; TRBD1 agrees at 9 bases. TRBV5-3 carries the ORF label, with uncertain function. The J segment lost 4 bases and the V segment lost 8 bases, leaving 11 bases of the junction unmatched. The CDR3 totals 15 residues.